The 17 T cell receptor beta chains in this list originate from one sample, sequenced in a study of T cell repertoires in cytomegalovirus infection. TCRdb passed the reads through MiXCR, listing each CDR3 protein once. In the table there are fewer than 400,000 distinct CDR3 sequences, 15% to 20% of which are singletons. The source material was PBMCs. The source of these receptors is a human donor in good health (CMV status not recorded). Some clones in this sample may be carry-over from other donors' samples.

This clonotype was picked up many times. J is TRBJ2-1 and V is TRBV7-2; D is undetermined. The CDR3 spans 15 residues. V was shortened by 0 bases and J by 1 base, with 7 bases between the two germline ends. Germline V gene data show CDR1 as SGHTA and CDR2 as FQGNSA. The CDR3 region is CASSLALTSYNEQFF. The DNA of the CDR3 is TGTGCCAGCAGCTTAGCGCTTACTTCCTACAATGAGCAGTTCTTC.

This clonotype was found a few times. The CDR3 DNA is TGTGCCAGCAGCTTGACAGGGGACACCTACGAGCAGTACTTC. This gives the protein CASSLTGDTYEQYF. The gene calls are TRBV7-2 and TRBJ2-7, with TRBD1 identical over 8 bases. The V and J ends lost 3 bases and 2 bases, in that order; junction bases with no gene match: 3. This CDR3 spans 14 amino acids. CDR1 is SGHTA and CDR2 is FQGNSA in the germline V gene.

The V and J genes are TRBV6-5 and TRBJ1-1, with 9 bases aligning to TRBD1. The V segment lost 5 bases and the J segment 4 bases; nucleotides outside the gene matches: 5. This CDR3 has 14 residues. CDR1 MNHEY and CDR2 SVGAGI come from the germline V gene. The CDR3 DNA reads TGTGCCAGCAGTGAGGGACAGGGTCCCACTGAAGCTTTCTTT. It specifies CASSEGQGPTEAFF.

This clonotype was observed many times. V and J are TRBV10-2 and TRBJ2-1, with D hard to call. V lost 6 bases, J lost 7 bases, and 10 bases lay in between. Germline V gives CDR1 WSHSY, CDR2 SAAADI. The length of the CDR3 is 12 residues. This CDR3 is CASSDFANEQFF. The CDR3, as DNA: TGCGCCAGCAGCGACTTTGCGAATGAGCAGTTCTTC.

J is TRBJ2-5 and V is TRBV7-9; possibly TRBD2 for D (5 bases). Trimming took 5 bases from V and 2 from J, leaving 18 bases between them. Germline values: CDR1 SEHNR, CDR2 FQNEAQ (reference sequence). The length of the CDR3 is 16 residues. The CDR3 loop reads CASSPYRGHNQETQYF. CDR3 DNA sequence: TGTGCCAGCAGCCCGTACAGAGGGCATAATCAAGAGACCCAGTACTTC.

V and J are TRBV5-6 and TRBJ2-1; D not certain. Trimming cost V 4 bases and J 5 bases, with 10 bases left between them. The CDR3 contains 13 residues. CDR1 is SGHDT and CDR2 is YYEEEE in the germline V gene. CDR3 bases: TGTGCCAGCAGCGTCGGGTTTCACAATGAGCAGTTCTTC. This gives the protein CASSVGFHNEQFF. Full variable domain (rest looked up from reference TRBV5-6 and TRBJ2-1): DAGVTQSPTHLIKTRGQQVTLRCSPKSGHDTVSWYQQALGQGPQFIFQYYEEEERQRGNFPDRFSGHQFPNYSSELNVNALLLGDSALYLCASSVGFHNEQFFGPGTRLTVL.

This clonotype was detected many times. The chain links TRBV6-1 to TRBJ2-7, with TRBD1 identical over 9 bases. This CDR3 region has 15 residues. Germline V gene sequence: CDR1 MNHNS, CDR2 SASEGT. The V segment lost 5 bases and the J segment 7 bases; nucleotides outside the gene matches: 12. In DNA form, the CDR3 reads TGTGCCAGCAGTCCTACCGGGACAGGGTTAGGAGAGCAGTACTTC. The encoded protein is CASSPTGTGLGEQYF.

The chain is built from TRBV14 and TRBJ2-7, with D uncertain. From germline, CDR1 is SGHDN and CDR2 FVKESK. V lost 3 bases and J 2 bases, leaving 5 bases between the germline ends. The CDR3 sequence is 12 residues long. CDR3 DNA: TGTGCCAGCAGCCAGGAAACCTACGAGCAGTACTTC. This gives the protein CASSQETYEQYF.

The chain carries TRBV4-1 and TRBJ1-5; TRBD1 might be the D (5 bases). This CDR3 spans 16 amino acids. Germline CDR1 is MGHRA and CDR2 is YSYEKL. V dropped 1 base and J dropped 1 base, with 11 bases sitting between them. The CDR3 region has the DNA TGCGCCAGCAGCCAAGCCGGGGCTTTGAGCAATCAGCCCCAGCATTTT. Its protein product is CASSQAGALSNQPQHF.

This clonotype appeared many times. The chain couples TRBV11-2 to TRBJ2-5; maybe TRBD1 (6 bases). V was clipped by 5 bases and J by 1 base, with 11 bases between them. Germline loops: CDR1 SGHAT, CDR2 FQNNGV. The CDR3 has 14 amino acids. CDR3 bases: TGTGCCAGCAGCAACAGGGTATCCCAAGAGACCCAGTACTTC. This translates into CASSNRVSQETQYF.

This clonotype occurred many times. This sequence joins TRBV19 and TRBJ1-2; D may be TRBD1 (6 bases). The CDR3 spans 15 residues. Looked up from germline, CDR1 is LNHDA and CDR2 is SQIVND (reference sequence). Trimming stripped 7 bases from V and 8 bases from J, with 23 bases between. CDR3 in amino acids: CASKFRDTAIWGYTF. As DNA, the CDR3 is TGTGCCAGTAAATTCCGGGACACCGCCATTTGGGGCTACACCTTC.

This clonotype was seen only a few times. V is TRBV28 and J is TRBJ1-1, with unresolved D. The V and J ends lost 6 bases and 2 bases respectively, with 25 bases between them. This CDR3 spans 18 amino acids. Per germline, CDR1 MDHEN and CDR2 SYDVKM. The CDR3 DNA reads as TGTGCCAGCAGCCGGCCCTGGAGGGATCTTACTTTTAACACTGAAGCTTTCTTT. Translated, it gives CASSRPWRDLTFNTEAFF.

This clonotype was observed at least ten times. This rearrangement joins TRBV12-3 or TRBV12-4 to TRBJ1-2; no firm D call. V lost 6 bases and J lost 5, with 10 bases in between. This CDR3 is 12 amino acids long. CDR3 sequence: CASSPLGYGYTF. The CDR3 bases are TGTGCCAGCAGCCCGTTGGGGTATGGCTACACCTTC.

In this sample, this clonotype turned up a few times. V and J are TRBV18 and TRBJ2-7, with 9 bases identical to TRBD1. Germline V gene data show CDR1 as KGHSH and CDR2 as LQKENI. This CDR3 has 20 residues. J gave up 3 bases and V 5 bases, and 23 bases lay outside the gene matches. The CDR3 loop reads CASSSAPSGTGNIKNYEQYF. The CDR3 nucleotides read TGTGCCAGCTCATCGGCCCCCTCCGGGACAGGGAATATTAAGAACTACGAGCAGTACTTC. Variable domain in full (rest from reference TRBV18 and TRBJ2-7): NAGVMQNPRHLVRRRGQEARLRCSPMKGHSHVYWYRQLPEEGLKFMVYLQKENIIDESGMPKERFSAEFPKEGPSILRIQQVVRGDSAAYFCASSSAPSGTGNIKNYEQYFGPGTRLTVT.

V gene TRBV19 combines with J gene TRBJ2-1; D might be TRBD2 (5 bases). The CDR3 spans 12 residues. Per the germline V gene, CDR1 is LNHDA and CDR2 is SQIVND (reference sequence). Trimming removed 10 bases at V and 9 bases at J, with 16 bases between. The CDR3 sequence is CATTPRSGEQFF. The CDR3 region has the DNA TGTGCCACGACTCCTAGGAGCGGTGAGCAGTTCTTC.

This clonotype was found a few times. The chain carries TRBV5-1 and TRBJ2-5, with 9 positions matching TRBD1. The junction had 9 bases not matched to a gene; V was cut back by 1 base and J by 5 bases. Per germline, CDR1 SGHRS and CDR2 YFSETQ. The CDR3 covers 16 residues. CDR3: CASSLPQTGGVETQYF. In DNA form, the CDR3 reads TGCGCCAGCAGCTTGCCTCAGACAGGGGGTGTGGAGACCCAGTACTTC.

The gene calls are TRBV20-1 and TRBJ1-2; D might be TRBD1 (5 bases). V lost 2 bases and J lost 3, with 13 bases in between. The CDR3 sequence is 14 residues long. In germline, CDR1 is DFQATT, CDR2 SNEGSKA (reference sequence). This chain's CDR3 is CSARKFRGDYGYTF. DNA for the CDR3: TGCAGTGCTAGAAAGTTTAGAGGGGACTATGGCTACACCTTC.